This TCR beta chain stems from a study of T cell responses to AZD1222 COVID-19 vaccine. The CDR3 has 14 residues. Germline V gene sequence: CDR1 MGHRA, CDR2 YSYEKL. The V end lost 4 bases, the J end lost 0 bases, and 8 bases lay between the germline ends. Here immunoSEQ multiplex PCR was the method, and the copy in TCRdb shows in-frame clones only, minus some. The sample records over 100,000 clones, approximately 94% being singletons. The sample was peripheral blood, taken on day 0 of AZD1222 vaccination. The rearrangement uses TRBV4-1 and TRBJ2-3; unclear D gene. The clonotype comes from an adult in good health. The CDR3 DNA reads TGCGCCAGCAGCCCCGTAGATAGCACAGATACGCAGTATTTT. The encoded protein is CASSPVDSTDTQYF.